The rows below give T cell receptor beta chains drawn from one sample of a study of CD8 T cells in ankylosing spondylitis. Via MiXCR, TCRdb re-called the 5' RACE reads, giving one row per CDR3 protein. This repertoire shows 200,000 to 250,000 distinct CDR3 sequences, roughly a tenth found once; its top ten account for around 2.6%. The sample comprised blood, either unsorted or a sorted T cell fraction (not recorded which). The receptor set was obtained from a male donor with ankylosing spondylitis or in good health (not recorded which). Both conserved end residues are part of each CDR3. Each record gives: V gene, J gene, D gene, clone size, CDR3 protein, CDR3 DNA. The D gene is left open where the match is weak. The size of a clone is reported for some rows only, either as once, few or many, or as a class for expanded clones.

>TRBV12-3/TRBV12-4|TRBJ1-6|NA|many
CASSLGRKPLHF
TGTGCCAGCAGTTTGGGACGTAAACCCCTCCACTTT
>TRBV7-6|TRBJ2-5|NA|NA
CASSLEGSQYF
TGTGCCAGCAGCTTAGAAGGGTCCCAGTACTTC
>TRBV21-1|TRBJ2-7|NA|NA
CASSGLKTGYEQYF
TGTGCCAGCAGCGGATTAAAGACAGGCTACGAGCAGTACTTC
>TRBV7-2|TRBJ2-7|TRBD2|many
CASSLVRGLADSYEQYF
TGTGCCAGCAGCTTAGTTCGGGGACTAGCTGATTCCTACGAGCAGTACTTC
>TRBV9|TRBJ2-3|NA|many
CASSVGEIPPPDTQYF
TGTGCCAGCAGCGTAGGAGAGATCCCGCCCCCAGATACGCAGTATTTT
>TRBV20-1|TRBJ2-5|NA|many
CSVISGVKETQYF
TGCAGTGTTATTAGCGGAGTTAAAGAGACCCAGTACTTC
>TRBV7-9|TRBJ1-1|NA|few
CASSAGDVPPNHTEAFF
TGTGCCAGCAGCGCGGGGGATGTCCCTCCGAATCACACTGAAGCTTTCTTT
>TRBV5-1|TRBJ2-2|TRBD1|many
CASSLQGDNTGELFF
TGCGCCAGCAGCCTTCAGGGGGATAACACCGGGGAGCTGTTTTTT
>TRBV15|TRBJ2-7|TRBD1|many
CATSKSGTGSSYEQYF
TGTGCCACCAGCAAGTCCGGGACAGGGAGCTCCTACGAGCAGTACTTC
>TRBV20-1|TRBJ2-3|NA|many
CSARDLHTDTQYF
TGCAGTGCTAGAGACCTTCACACAGATACGCAGTATTTT
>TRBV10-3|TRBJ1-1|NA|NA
CAISESGRGRTEAFF
TGTGCCATCAGTGAGTCGGGCCGAGGAAGGACTGAAGCTTTCTTT
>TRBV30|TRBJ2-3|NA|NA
CAWTRGSTDTQYF
TGTGCCTGGACCCGAGGGAGCACAGATACGCAGTATTTT
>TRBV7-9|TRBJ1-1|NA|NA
CASSLGNQGLSAFF
TGTGCCAGCAGCTTAGGGAATCAGGGTTTATCAGCTTTCTTT
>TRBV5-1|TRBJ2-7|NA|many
CASSLEVTGGFGQYF
TGCGCCAGCAGCTTGGAGGTGACAGGTGGCTTTGGGCAGTACTTC
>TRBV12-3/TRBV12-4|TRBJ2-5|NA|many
CASSSTGPWTQYF
TGTGCCAGCAGTTCTACAGGGCCGTGGACCCAGTACTTC
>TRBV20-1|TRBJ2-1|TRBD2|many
CSAIIAGPSSYNEQFF
TGCAGTGCGATCATAGCGGGACCATCTTCCTACAATGAGCAGTTCTTC
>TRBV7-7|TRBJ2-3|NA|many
CARPILSTDTQYF
TGTGCCAGACCAATACTTAGCACAGATACGCAGTATTTT
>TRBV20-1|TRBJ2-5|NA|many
CSAKTGTNRGETQYF
TGCAGTGCTAAAACAGGGACTAACCGCGGAGAGACCCAGTACTTC
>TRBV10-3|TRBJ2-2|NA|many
CAIRGQMNTGELFF
TGTGCCATCAGAGGACAGATGAACACCGGGGAGCTGTTTTTT
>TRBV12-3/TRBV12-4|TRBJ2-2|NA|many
CASSPYPGRSRNTGELFF
TGTGCCAGCAGTCCATACCCCGGGCGTAGTAGGAACACCGGGGAGCTGTTTTTT
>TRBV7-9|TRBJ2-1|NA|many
CASRQDGSEQFF
TGTGCCAGCAGGCAAGACGGGAGTGAGCAGTTCTTC
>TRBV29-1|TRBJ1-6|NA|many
CSVEDQQGSPLHF
TGCAGCGTTGAAGATCAACAGGGCTCACCCCTCCACTTT
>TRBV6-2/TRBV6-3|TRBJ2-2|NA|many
CASSNGQHTGELFF
TGTGCCAGCAGTAATGGACAGCACACCGGGGAGCTGTTTTTT
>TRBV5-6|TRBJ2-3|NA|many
CASSLFRDWADTQYF
TGTGCCAGCAGCTTGTTCCGCGATTGGGCAGATACGCAGTATTTT
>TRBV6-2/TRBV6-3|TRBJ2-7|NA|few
CASGPTQRPYEQYF
TGTGCCAGCGGCCCCACCCAGCGGCCCTACGAGCAGTACTTC